A selection of T cell receptor beta chains follows, all from one sample in a study of T cells in Graves' hyperthyroidism and ophthalmopathy. MiXCR, applied by TCRdb to the multiplex PCR reads, yields one record per CDR3 protein. The repertoire holds 300,000 to 400,000 distinct CDR3 sequences, with approximately 17% as singletons. The sample consisted of blood. These receptors were collected from a man younger than 35 with Graves' ophthalmopathy. The CDR3 runs from the conserved cysteine through the conserved F or W. D genes are given only for firm matches. Where a row states a size, it is once, few, many or the class of an expanded clone; other rows omit it.

abundance: many
j_gene: TRBJ1-6
v_gene: TRBV5-1
d_gene: TRBD1
CDR3nt: TGCGCCAGCAGACCGGACAGGGGGGATAATTCACCCCTCCACTTT
CDR3aa: CASRPDRGDNSPLHF

abundance: .
j_gene: TRBJ2-3
v_gene: TRBV5-1
d_gene: TRBD2
CDR3nt: TGCGCCAGCAGCTTGGGACTAGCGGGGGGCAGCAGCACAGATACGCAGTATTTT
CDR3aa: CASSLGLAGGSSTDTQYF

abundance: many
j_gene: TRBJ2-7
v_gene: TRBV20-1
d_gene: .
CDR3nt: TGCAGTGCTCCGGAGAGGGCTAGAGCTTCGGAAGAGCAGTACTTC
CDR3aa: CSAPERARASEEQYF

abundance: many
j_gene: TRBJ2-3
v_gene: TRBV2
d_gene: .
CDR3nt: TGTGCCAGCAGCGGGGGGCCACGGAACACAGATACGCAGTATTTT
CDR3aa: CASSGGPRNTDTQYF

abundance: few
j_gene: TRBJ2-1
v_gene: TRBV27
d_gene: TRBD1
CDR3nt: TGTGCCAGCAGTACGGACAGGGGGGACTACAATGAGCAGTTCTTC
CDR3aa: CASSTDRGDYNEQFF

abundance: few
j_gene: TRBJ1-2
v_gene: TRBV20-1
d_gene: .
CDR3nt: TGCAGTGCGATGGGAGGGCCCAACTATGGCTACACCTTC
CDR3aa: CSAMGGPNYGYTF

abundance: many
j_gene: TRBJ1-3
v_gene: TRBV3-1
d_gene: .
CDR3nt: TGTGCCAGCAGCCAAATGGGAGCTGGAAACACCATATATTTT
CDR3aa: CASSQMGAGNTIYF

abundance: .
j_gene: TRBJ2-7
v_gene: TRBV29-1
d_gene: TRBD1
CDR3nt: TGCAGCGCTGCGGACAGGGGCAATGACGAGCAGTACTTC
CDR3aa: CSAADRGNDEQYF

abundance: .
j_gene: TRBJ2-5
v_gene: TRBV4-1
d_gene: TRBD2
CDR3nt: TGCGCCAGCAGCCAAAGAATCGAGCGGGGGGAGTGGGAGACCCAGTACTTC
CDR3aa: CASSQRIERGEWETQYF

abundance: .
j_gene: TRBJ2-3
v_gene: TRBV5-6
d_gene: .
CDR3nt: TGTGCCAGCAGCTTGGGGGCGTCCGGGACTACGCAGTATTTT
CDR3aa: CASSLGASGTTQYF

abundance: few
j_gene: TRBJ2-6
v_gene: TRBV19
d_gene: TRBD1
CDR3nt: TGTGCCAGTAGTAAGCTTCCGGGACAGGACTCTGGGGCCAACGTCCTGACTTTC
CDR3aa: CASSKLPGQDSGANVLTF

abundance: many
j_gene: TRBJ1-1
v_gene: TRBV2
d_gene: TRBD1
CDR3nt: TGTGCCAGCAGAAGCTCCGGGACAGGGGGAAGGGAAGCTTTCTTT
CDR3aa: CASRSSGTGGREAFF

abundance: .
j_gene: TRBJ1-2
v_gene: TRBV6-2/TRBV6-3
d_gene: .
CDR3nt: TGTGCCAGCACACAGCCACTCTATGGCTACACCTTC
CDR3aa: CASTQPLYGYTF

abundance: .
j_gene: TRBJ2-5
v_gene: TRBV20-1
d_gene: .
CDR3nt: TGCAGTGCTAGAGATAGTCGACAGGAAGAGACCCAGTACTTC
CDR3aa: CSARDSRQEETQYF

abundance: many
j_gene: TRBJ1-1
v_gene: TRBV28
d_gene: .
CDR3nt: TGTGCCAGCAGTTACAGCATCAGACTGAACACTGAAGCTTTCTTT
CDR3aa: CASSYSIRLNTEAFF

abundance: few
j_gene: TRBJ2-2
v_gene: TRBV15
d_gene: .
CDR3nt: TGTGCCACCAGCCAGTATGGGGAGCTGTTTTTT
CDR3aa: CATSQYGELFF